This T cell receptor (beta chain) was profiled in a study of naive and memory T cell subsets. Study-level results: Clonotypes here are unpaired alpha or beta chain sequences. Possibly reflecting memory cells re-expressing CD45RA, a few larger clonotypes occurred in naive repertoires, especially CD8.

The CDR3 sequence is 14 residues long. The V gene's germline CDR1 is SGHDN and CDR2 FVKESK. Trimming took off 1 base at V and 2 bases at J, with 8 bases between the two ends. Sequential positive selection took CD4 T cells first, then CD8 T cells. Two oligonucleotides, mixed equimolar, formed the beta constant-region primer covering TRBC1 and TRBC2. Nested alpha and beta constant-region primers with the SP2 primer drove four PCR rounds on ligated cDNA. TCRdb recomputed calls from the UMI-ligation and nested PCR reads with MiXCR, one row per CDR3 protein. The sample shows over 110,000 distinct CDR3 sequences, approximately 20% of them seen only once. Concerning this clonotype itself: The antigen is not known.

The rearrangement joins TRBV14 to TRBJ2-5; D is unresolved. The sequenced sample was naive CD8+ T cells from blood. This clonotype was obtained from a human donor in good health. CDR3 residues: CASSQVAPQETQYF. The CDR3 region has the DNA TGTGCCAGCAGCCAAGTTGCGCCTCAAGAGACCCAGTACTTC.